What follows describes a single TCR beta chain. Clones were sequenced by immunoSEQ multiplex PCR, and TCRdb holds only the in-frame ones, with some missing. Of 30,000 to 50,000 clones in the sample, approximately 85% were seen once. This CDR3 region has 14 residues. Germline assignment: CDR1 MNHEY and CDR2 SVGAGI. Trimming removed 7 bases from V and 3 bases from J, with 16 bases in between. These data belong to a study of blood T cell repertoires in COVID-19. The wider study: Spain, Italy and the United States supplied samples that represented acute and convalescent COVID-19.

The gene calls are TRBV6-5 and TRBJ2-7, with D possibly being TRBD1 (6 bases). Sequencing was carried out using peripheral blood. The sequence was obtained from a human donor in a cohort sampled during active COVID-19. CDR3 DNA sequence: TGTGCCAGCAACCCCACAGGGATAGGCTACGAGCAGTACTTC. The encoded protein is CASNPTGIGYEQYF.